The sequence of this TCR beta chain was determined in a study of CD8+CD57+ T cells in acquired aplastic anemia. For the study at large: The study obtained an average of around 3.1 ug of DNA from sorted CD4+ and CD8+ cells. Study-level findings and limits: Fewer than 35 CD8+ CDR3 sequences occurred in both the patients and the controls. Levels of CD8+ Simpson's diversity were not significantly distinct in patients versus controls.

Patients who underwent sequencing had shown CD8+CD57+ cell expansion by flow cytometry. The patients, all of them, had severe acquired aplastic anemia. This clonotype was observed at least ten times. Its antigen remains unknown. The CDR3 has 12 residues. Germline CDR1 and CDR2: LNHDA and SQIVND (reference sequence). With 11 bases clipped from V and 5 bases from J, the junction kept 5 bases outside the gene matches. Profiling of TCR beta VDJ combinations and CDR3 sequences used genomic DNA as template. TCRdb analysed the reads with MiXCR anew, one entry per CDR3 protein. The sample yields around 180,000 distinct CDR3 sequences, roughly 50% seen once.

Sequences were obtained from sorted CD4+, CD8+, or CD8+CD57+ T cells (not recorded which) from PBMCs. The genes are TRBV19 and TRBJ2-5; 10 bases map to TRBD1. The receptor was isolated from a human donor with aplastic anemia. The CDR3 protein is CASGTGVETQYF. In DNA form, the CDR3 reads TGTGCCTCCGGGACAGGGGTCGAGACCCAGTACTTC.